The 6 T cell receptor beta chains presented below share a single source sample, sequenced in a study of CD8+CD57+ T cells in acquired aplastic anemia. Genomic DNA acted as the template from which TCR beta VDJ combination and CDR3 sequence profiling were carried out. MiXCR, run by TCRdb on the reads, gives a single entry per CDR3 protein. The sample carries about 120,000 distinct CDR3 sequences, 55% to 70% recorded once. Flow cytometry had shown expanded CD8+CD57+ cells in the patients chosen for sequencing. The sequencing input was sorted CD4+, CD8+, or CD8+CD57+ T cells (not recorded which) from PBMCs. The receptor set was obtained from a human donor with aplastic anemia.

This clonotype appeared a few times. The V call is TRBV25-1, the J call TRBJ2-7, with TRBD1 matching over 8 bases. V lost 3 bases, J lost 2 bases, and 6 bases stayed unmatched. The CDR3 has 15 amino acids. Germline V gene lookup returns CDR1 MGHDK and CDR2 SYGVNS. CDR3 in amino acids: CASSDGDRKTYEQYF. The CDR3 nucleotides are TGTGCCAGCAGTGATGGGGACAGGAAGACCTACGAGCAGTACTTC.

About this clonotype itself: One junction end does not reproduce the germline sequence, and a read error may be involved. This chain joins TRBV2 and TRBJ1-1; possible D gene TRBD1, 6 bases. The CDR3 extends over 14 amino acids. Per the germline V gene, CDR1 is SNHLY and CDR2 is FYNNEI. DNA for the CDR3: TGTGCCAGCAGTGACCAGGGGCGAGGGACTGAAGCTTCCTTT. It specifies CASSDQGRGTEASF.

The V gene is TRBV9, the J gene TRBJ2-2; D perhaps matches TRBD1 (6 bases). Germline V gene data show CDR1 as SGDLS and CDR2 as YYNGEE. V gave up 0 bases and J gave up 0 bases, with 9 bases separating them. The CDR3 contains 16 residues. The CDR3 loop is CASSVVGQTNTGELFF. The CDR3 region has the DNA TGTGCCAGCAGCGTAGTCGGACAGACGAACACCGGGGAGCTGTTTTTT.

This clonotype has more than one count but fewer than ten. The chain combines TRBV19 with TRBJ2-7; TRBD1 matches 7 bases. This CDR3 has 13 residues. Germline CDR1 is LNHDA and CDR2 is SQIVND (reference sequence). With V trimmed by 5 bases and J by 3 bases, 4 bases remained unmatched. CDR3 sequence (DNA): TGTGCCAGTAGTCCCCGGACAGGCTACGAGCAGTACTTC. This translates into CASSPRTGYEQYF.

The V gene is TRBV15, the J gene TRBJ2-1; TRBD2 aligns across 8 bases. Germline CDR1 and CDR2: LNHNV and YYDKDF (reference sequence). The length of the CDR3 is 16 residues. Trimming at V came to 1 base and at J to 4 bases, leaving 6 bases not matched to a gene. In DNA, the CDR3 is TGTGCCACCAGCAGAGGATCTAAGCGGGAGTACAATGAGCAGTTCTTC. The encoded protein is CATSRGSKREYNEQFF.

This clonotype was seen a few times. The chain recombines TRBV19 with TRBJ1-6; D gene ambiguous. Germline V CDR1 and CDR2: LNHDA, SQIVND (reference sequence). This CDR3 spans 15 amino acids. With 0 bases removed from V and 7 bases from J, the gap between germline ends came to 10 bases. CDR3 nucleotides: TGTGCCAGTAGTATAGATCGCCAGTTGAATTCACCCCTCCACTTT. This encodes CASSIDRQLNSPLHF.